These T cell receptor beta chains were read from a single sample in a study of shared clonotypes between healthy human individuals. Using immunoSEQ multiplex PCR, the repertoire was profiled, and TCRdb retains in-frame clones only, with some absent. The repertoire includes about 1.1 million clones, about 80% of them detected once, and approximately 0.52% sits in the top ten. Sequences were obtained from memory CD4+ T cells from PBMCs. The receptors were gathered from a young man in good health. Some clones in this sample may be carry-over from other donors' samples. Each CDR3 is given with its conserved first and last residue. The D gene is left open where the match is weak. Expanded clones get a size class; other rows say once, few or many, or leave the size out.

CDR3nt: TGTGCCAGCAGCATACAGGGGGCAGCCTACAATGAGCAGTTCTTC
CDR3aa: CASSIQGAAYNEQFF
abundance: NA
d_gene: TRBD1
j_gene: TRBJ2-1
v_gene: TRBV2

CDR3nt: TGTGCCAGCAGCCAGACCGGGGCGATATACGAGCAGTACTTC
CDR3aa: CASSQTGAIYEQYF
abundance: NA
d_gene: NA
j_gene: TRBJ2-7
v_gene: TRBV9

CDR3nt: TGCGCCAGCAGCATAGACGAAGGGTACTGGAATGAGCAGTTCTTC
CDR3aa: CASSIDEGYWNEQFF
abundance: once
d_gene: NA
j_gene: TRBJ2-1
v_gene: TRBV5-1

CDR3nt: TGCGCCAGCAGCCAAACCGGGACTAGCGGAAACATTCAGTACTTC
CDR3aa: CASSQTGTSGNIQYF
abundance: NA
d_gene: TRBD2
j_gene: TRBJ2-4
v_gene: TRBV4-1

CDR3nt: TGTGCCAGCAGTTTATTGGGACAGGGGACTAATGAAAAACTGTTTTTT
CDR3aa: CASSLLGQGTNEKLFF
abundance: NA
d_gene: TRBD1
j_gene: TRBJ1-4
v_gene: TRBV28

CDR3nt: TGTGCCAGCAGCTTGACAGGGGCGAACACCGGGGAGCTGTTTTTT
CDR3aa: CASSLTGANTGELFF
abundance: few
d_gene: TRBD1
j_gene: TRBJ2-2
v_gene: TRBV11-3

CDR3nt: TGTGCCAGCAGATCACTAGCGGGAGTGTTTCGCGAGCAGTACTTC
CDR3aa: CASRSLAGVFREQYF
abundance: NA
d_gene: TRBD2
j_gene: TRBJ2-7
v_gene: TRBV27

CDR3nt: TGTGCCAGCGGGGGGATTGGAGATACGCAGTATTTT
CDR3aa: CASGGIGDTQYF
abundance: few
d_gene: NA
j_gene: TRBJ2-3
v_gene: TRBV7-9

CDR3nt: TGTGCCAGCGAGAGACAGTTGAACACTGAAGCTTTCTTT
CDR3aa: CASERQLNTEAFF
abundance: once
d_gene: NA
j_gene: TRBJ1-1
v_gene: TRBV2

CDR3nt: TGTGCCAGCAGCCATTTACGGACAGGGGGCGCAAATTACTACGAGCAGTACTTC
CDR3aa: CASSHLRTGGANYYEQYF
abundance: NA
d_gene: TRBD1
j_gene: TRBJ2-7
v_gene: TRBV7-9

CDR3nt: TGCGCCAGCAGTCCACTTGGACTAGCGGGACGGGAGACCCAGTACTTC
CDR3aa: CASSPLGLAGRETQYF
abundance: NA
d_gene: TRBD2
j_gene: TRBJ2-5
v_gene: TRBV23-1

CDR3nt: TGTGCCAGCAGCCCCTTACCGGGAGCGAACACCGGGGAGCTGTTTTTT
CDR3aa: CASSPLPGANTGELFF
abundance: NA
d_gene: NA
j_gene: TRBJ2-2
v_gene: TRBV5-4

CDR3nt: TGTGCCACAGGGCGAGGTCCTAGCAATCAGCCCCAGCATTTT
CDR3aa: CATGRGPSNQPQHF
abundance: NA
d_gene: NA
j_gene: TRBJ1-5
v_gene: TRBV2

CDR3nt: TGTGCCAGCAGCTTAGTAGGTAGCGGGAACTACAATGAGCAGTTCTTC
CDR3aa: CASSLVGSGNYNEQFF
abundance: NA
d_gene: TRBD2
j_gene: TRBJ2-1
v_gene: TRBV7-2

CDR3nt: TGTGCCAGTAGTAGCCAGGCGGGACAGGGTTACGGCTACACCTTC
CDR3aa: CASSSQAGQGYGYTF
abundance: NA
d_gene: TRBD1
j_gene: TRBJ1-2
v_gene: TRBV19

CDR3nt: TGTGCCACCCGTGGCGGGAGGGCCGCAGATACGCAGTATTTT
CDR3aa: CATRGGRAADTQYF
abundance: NA
d_gene: TRBD2
j_gene: TRBJ2-3
v_gene: TRBV28

CDR3nt: TGTGCCAGCAGTTTATTTAGACCGGGTGGAAACACCATATATTTT
CDR3aa: CASSLFRPGGNTIYF
abundance: NA
d_gene: NA
j_gene: TRBJ1-3
v_gene: TRBV28

CDR3nt: TGTGCCAGCAGCGTAGGATGGGGACAGACTAAGGGGGAGACCCAGTACTTC
CDR3aa: CASSVGWGQTKGETQYF
abundance: NA
d_gene: TRBD1
j_gene: TRBJ2-5
v_gene: TRBV9

CDR3nt: TGTGCCAGCAGTGAGGCCGGGACTAGCGATACGCAGTATTTT
CDR3aa: CASSEAGTSDTQYF
abundance: few
d_gene: TRBD2
j_gene: TRBJ2-3
v_gene: TRBV6-1

CDR3nt: TGTGCCAGCAGCTTACCCCCAGATACGCAGTATTTT
CDR3aa: CASSLPPDTQYF
abundance: NA
d_gene: NA
j_gene: TRBJ2-3
v_gene: TRBV13

CDR3nt: TGTGCCAGCAGTGACAAAACCGGGACGGAAACCTACGAGCAGTACTTC
CDR3aa: CASSDKTGTETYEQYF
abundance: NA
d_gene: NA
j_gene: TRBJ2-7
v_gene: TRBV27